Following are 3 T cell receptor beta chains from one sample sequenced in a study of neurological immune-mediated disorders. TCRdb passed the 5' RACE reads through MiXCR, listing each CDR3 protein once. The sample gives about 66,000 distinct CDR3 sequences, around 3.9% of which show up once; 1.3% is in the top ten. Input material: PBMCs. All receptors derive from a man between 25 and 39 years old with multiple sclerosis.

Ten or more counts support this clonotype. The V call is TRBV7-9, the J call TRBJ1-3; 8 nucleotides align to TRBD1. The CDR3 contains 14 residues. Unmatched junction bases numbered 6, after V lost 5 bases and J lost 6 bases. Per the germline V gene, CDR1 is SEHNR and CDR2 is FQNEAQ (reference sequence). CDR3 in DNA: TGTGCCAGCAGCCATAACAGGGGGACAAACACCATATATTTT. It translates to CASSHNRGTNTIYF.

This clonotype occurred many times. V gene TRBV6-6 combines with J gene TRBJ2-3, with D possibly being TRBD1 (6 bases). Trimming stripped 8 bases from V and 0 bases from J, with 9 bases between. CDR1 is MNHNY and CDR2 is SVGAGI in the germline V gene (reference sequence). The CDR3 has 13 residues. The CDR3 region is CASGRGSTDTQYF. Here the CDR3 DNA reads TGTGCCAGCGGAAGGGGGAGCACAGATACGCAGTATTTT.

This clonotype was counted at least ten times. The chain couples TRBV15 to TRBJ1-1, with a weak D call TRBD1 (5 bases). Per germline, CDR1 LNHNV and CDR2 YYDKDF (reference sequence). The CDR3 is 15 amino acids. V dropped 3 bases and J dropped 3 bases, with 14 bases sitting between them. The CDR3 nucleotides are TGTGCCACCAGCAGGTCGGGGGGGTTGGACACTGAAGCTTTCTTT. It codes for CATSRSGGLDTEAFF. Drawing the rest from reference TRBV15 and TRBJ1-1, the complete variable domain is DAMVIQNPRYQVTQFGKPVTLSCSQTLNHNVMYWYQQKSSQAPKLLFHYYDKDFNNEADTPDNFQSRRPNTSFCFLDIRSPGLGDTAMYLCATSRSGGLDTEAFFGQGTRLTVV.